The table lists the clone carrying this T cell receptor (beta chain) with many counts. What it recognizes is unknown. From germline, CDR1 is MDHEN and CDR2 SYDVKM. V gave up 4 bases and J gave up 0 bases; unmatched junction bases: 4. This CDR3 contains 16 residues. This sample stems from a study of read filtering for tumor transcriptome and immune sequencing. In the study overall: Per sample, TCR-region reads ranged about 3.5 to 11 million by IR-seq, roughly 80 to 1273 by RNA-seq. Overall study findings and caveats: In IR-seq, single-read clonotypes were 75% to 90% of clonotypes but around 3.4% of reads. Compared with RNA-seq, IR-seq gave much higher clonotype depth and reliability.

From roughly 390 ng of RNA, a library with molecular barcoded alpha/delta and beta/gamma adaptors was made. A single record per CDR3 protein comes from TCRdb applying MiXCR to the reads. The sample lists 43,000 or so distinct CDR3 sequences, around 19% occurring once. The receptor was derived from a donor at least 40 years old with multiple myeloma. The chain joins TRBV28 to TRBJ2-7; 12 nucleotides match TRBD1. Sequences were obtained from a population of CD138-negative cells sorted from bone marrow. The CDR3 DNA sequence: TGTGCCAGCAGTTCCCCGGGACAGGGGGCCTCCTACGAGCAGTACTTC. This gives the protein CASSSPGQGASYEQYF. The whole variable domain, remainder taken from reference TRBV28 and TRBJ2-7, is DVKVTQSSRYLVKRTGEKVFLECVQDMDHENMFWYRQDPGLGLRLIYFSYDVKMKEKGDIPEGYSVSREKKERFSLILESASTNQTSMYLCASSSPGQGASYEQYFGPGTRLTVT.